Below, 19 T cell receptor beta chains from the same sample are listed, as sequenced in a study of cytomegalovirus exposure and HLA in healthy donors. Assay used: immunoSEQ multiplex PCR; TCRdb lists only in-frame clones, some missing. The data hold tens of thousands of clones, with roughly 80% observed a single time. Sequences were obtained from PBMCs. These receptor sequences come from a woman under 30 in good health and CMV-seropositive.

This clone showed up just a few times. This chain connects TRBV6-1 to TRBJ2-7; 9 nucleotides align to TRBD1. The V segment lost 10 bases and the J segment 3 bases; nucleotides outside the gene matches: 7. This CDR3 comprises 13 residues. Germline V CDR1 and CDR2: MNHNS, SASEGT. As DNA, the CDR3 is TGTGCCACCAGGTGGACAGGGGTCTACGAGCAGTACTTC. It yields the protein CATRWTGVYEQYF.

This clone occurred a few times. The gene calls are TRBV7-8 and TRBJ2-2; a possible D gene is TRBD2 (5 bases). The CDR3 has 17 residues. Germline lookup yields CDR1 SGHVS and CDR2 FQNEAQ. V lost 1 base and J lost 3, with 15 bases in between. The CDR3 here is CASSLGARLRDTGELFF. In DNA form, the CDR3 reads TGTGCCAGCAGCTTAGGAGCCAGGTTGAGGGACACCGGGGAGCTGTTTTTT.

This chain connects TRBV10-3 to TRBJ2-5, with 12 bases matching TRBD2. The V gene's germline CDR1 is ENHRY and CDR2 SYGVKD. J gave up 5 bases and V 3 bases, and 7 bases lay outside the gene matches. The CDR3 consists of 16 residues. The CDR3 DNA reads TGTGCCATCAGTGAACTAGCGGGGGGCCCCATTGAGACCCAGTACTTC. This translates into CAISELAGGPIETQYF.

This chain uses TRBV5-1 with TRBJ1-4; D is possibly TRBD1 (6 bases). The V and J ends lost 4 bases and 2 bases respectively, with 9 bases between them. The CDR3 is 14 amino acids. CDR1 and CDR2 from the germline V gene are SGHRS and YFSETQ. CDR3 amino acids: CASSPGATNEKLFF. CDR3 DNA: TGCGCCAGCAGCCCAGGGGCGACTAATGAAAAACTGTTTTTT.

This clone was observed a single time. The genes are TRBV6-5 and TRBJ1-5; no definite D call. The CDR3 totals 14 residues. CDR1 and CDR2 (germline): MNHEY, SVGAGI. V lost 8 bases and J 3 bases, leaving 14 bases between the germline ends. The CDR3 region is CASVRGGFNQPQHF. DNA of the CDR3: TGTGCCAGCGTTCGAGGTGGATTCAATCAGCCCCAGCATTTT.

The chain combines TRBV27 with TRBJ1-4; D is perhaps TRBD1 (6 bases). CDR3 length equals 15 residues. V lost 3 bases and J 8 bases, leaving 16 bases between the germline ends. From germline, CDR1 is MNHEY and CDR2 SMNVEV (reference sequence). CDR3 in amino acids: CASSFTTEGGEKLFF. CDR3 sequence (DNA): TGTGCCAGCAGTTTCACTACGGAGGGGGGGGAAAAACTGTTTTTT.

This sequence joins TRBV18 and TRBJ2-5, with D possibly matching TRBD1 (6 bases). The CDR3 has 18 amino acids. CDR1 is KGHSH and CDR2 is LQKENI in the germline V gene. Trimming took off 5 bases at V and 2 bases at J, with 24 bases between the two ends. The CDR3, as DNA: TGTGCCAGCTCAGTAACAGGGTTCACAGCCAGATTACAAGAGACCCAGTACTTC. Encoded protein: CASSVTGFTARLQETQYF.

There are a few counts of this clone. V gene TRBV4-3 combines with J gene TRBJ2-4, with 7 bases lining up with TRBD2. The CDR3 sequence is 13 residues long. Trimming cost V 0 bases and J 8 bases; bases outside gene matches: 1. Germline CDR1 and CDR2: LGHNA and YSLEER. The CDR3 DNA reads TGCGCCAGCAGCCAAGATGGGGGGGACATTCAGTACTTC. Amino acid sequence: CASSQDGGDIQYF.

The gene calls are TRBV10-3 and TRBJ2-2; 8 nucleotides line up with TRBD1. V shed 10 bases and J 7 bases; nucleotides not matched to a gene: 14. Germline V lookup: CDR1 ENHRY, CDR2 SYGVKD. The CDR3 spans 15 residues. In DNA, the CDR3 is TGTGCCACGGTTGGACAGGGTATGGATGGCGGGGAGCTGTTTTTT. Protein sequence: CATVGQGMDGGELFF.

This clone was seen only a few times. The V gene is TRBV9, the J gene TRBJ2-5, with TRBD1 identical over 9 bases. V lost 3 bases, J lost 5 bases, and 8 bases stayed unmatched. Per germline, CDR1 SGDLS and CDR2 YYNGEE. CDR3 length: 15 amino acids. The CDR3 nucleotides read TGTGCCAGCAGCGCCGGGACAGGGCAGGGGGAGACCCAGTACTTC. It yields the protein CASSAGTGQGETQYF.

This clone was recorded once. The chain is built from TRBV10-1 and TRBJ2-5; 7 positions match TRBD1. This CDR3 is 14 amino acids long. Germline V gene sequence: CDR1 WNHNN, CDR2 SYGVQD (reference sequence). The J segment lost 5 bases and the V segment lost 5 bases, leaving 8 bases of the junction unmatched. The CDR3 region has the DNA TGCGCCAGCAGTAGAGGGGGCCACGAGGAGACCCAGTACTTC. It yields the protein CASSRGGHEETQYF.

The table lists this clone with a count of one. The V and J genes are TRBV12-5 and TRBJ2-7; 10 nucleotides align to TRBD2. In germline, CDR1 is LGHNT, CDR2 FRNRAP. Trimming took 8 bases from V and 4 from J; bases not matched to a gene: 5. CDR3 length equals 13 residues. The CDR3 loop is CASSPGLAYEQYF. The CDR3 DNA reads TGTGCTAGTAGTCCGGGACTAGCGTACGAGCAGTACTTC.

J is TRBJ2-3 and V is TRBV6-5; D call uncertain. This CDR3 is built from 15 residues. The V gene's germline CDR1 is MNHEY and CDR2 SVGAGI. The V and J ends lost 5 bases and 0 bases respectively, with 12 bases between them. CDR3 sequence: CASSTRHPSTDTQYF. Written as DNA, the CDR3 is TGTGCCAGCAGTACGAGGCATCCTAGCACAGATACGCAGTATTTT.

The genes are TRBV2 and TRBJ2-1; 9 bases fit TRBD1. The V and J ends lost 8 bases and 8 bases, in that order; junction bases with no gene match: 10. In germline, CDR1 is SNHLY, CDR2 FYNNEI. The CDR3 has 14 amino acids. In DNA, the CDR3 is TGTGCCAGCCTGAGGACAGGGGCGGTCGATGAGCAGTTCTTC. The encoded protein is CASLRTGAVDEQFF.

The CDR3, as DNA: TGTGCCAGCAGCTCCCGACTAGCGGGGGGGCCCACAGATACGCAGTATTTT. Translating gives CASSSRLAGGPTDTQYF. The rearrangement uses TRBV5-4 and TRBJ2-3; 14 nucleotides line up with TRBD2. This CDR3 region has 17 residues. Germline CDR1 is SGHNT and CDR2 is YYREEE (reference sequence). J gave up 2 bases and V 3 bases, and 5 bases lay outside the gene matches.

The J gene is TRBJ1-6, the V gene TRBV2; TRBD1 aligns across 7 bases. Germline-derived CDR1 and CDR2 are SNHLY and FYNNEI. This CDR3 is built from 14 residues. J lost 13 bases, V lost 6 bases, and 12 bases had no gene match. The CDR3 here is CASSDDRVNPPLHF. The CDR3 nucleotides are TGTGCCAGCAGCGACGACAGGGTAAACCCCCCCCTCCACTTT.

The chain employs TRBV5-8 and TRBJ2-2, with a tentative D call TRBD1 (6 bases). The V gene's germline CDR1 is SGHTS and CDR2 YDEGEE. V was pared by 4 bases and J by 6 bases, with 19 bases between. The CDR3 contains 16 residues. CDR3 in DNA: TGTGCCAGCAGCCCACAGGGACCGCAAGGTGCCGGGGAGCTGTTTTTT. Amino acids: CASSPQGPQGAGELFF.

The chain is built from TRBV10-1 and TRBJ2-5; TRBD1 matches 9 bases. The length of the CDR3 is 12 residues. Germline V gene lookup returns CDR1 WNHNN and CDR2 SYGVQD (reference sequence). The CDR3 DNA reads TGCGCTCTGGACAGGGGTGAGAAGACCCAGTACTTC. Its protein product is CALDRGEKTQYF.

The genes are TRBV28 and TRBJ2-3, with a weak D call TRBD1 (6 bases). V lost 3 bases, J lost 1 base, and 17 bases lay in between. The CDR3 loop spans 17 amino acids. CDR1 is MDHEN, CDR2 SYDVKM, per germline. The CDR3 sequence is CASSFPQGRRGTDTQYF. CDR3 coding DNA: TGTGCCAGCAGTTTCCCACAGGGTCGCCGGGGCACAGATACGCAGTATTTT.